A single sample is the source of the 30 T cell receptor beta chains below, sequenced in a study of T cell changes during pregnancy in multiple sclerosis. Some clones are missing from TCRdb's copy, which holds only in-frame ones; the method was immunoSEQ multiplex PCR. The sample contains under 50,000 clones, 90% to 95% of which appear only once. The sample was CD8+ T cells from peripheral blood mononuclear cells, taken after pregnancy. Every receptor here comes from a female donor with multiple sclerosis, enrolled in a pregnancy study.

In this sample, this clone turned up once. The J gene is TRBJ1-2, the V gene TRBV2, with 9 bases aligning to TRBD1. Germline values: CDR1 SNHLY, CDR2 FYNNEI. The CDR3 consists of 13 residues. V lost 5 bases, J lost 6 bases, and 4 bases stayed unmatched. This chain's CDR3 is CASSPGTGNGYTF. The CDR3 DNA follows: TGTGCCAGCAGTCCCGGGACAGGGAATGGCTACACCTTC.

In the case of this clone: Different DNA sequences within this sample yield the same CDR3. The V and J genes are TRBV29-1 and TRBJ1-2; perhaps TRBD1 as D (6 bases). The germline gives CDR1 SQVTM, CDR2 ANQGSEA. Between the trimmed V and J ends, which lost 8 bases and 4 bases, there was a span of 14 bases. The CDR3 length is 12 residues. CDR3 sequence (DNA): TGCAGCACCAACAGGGAAGGCTATGGCTACACCTTC. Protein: CSTNREGYGYTF.

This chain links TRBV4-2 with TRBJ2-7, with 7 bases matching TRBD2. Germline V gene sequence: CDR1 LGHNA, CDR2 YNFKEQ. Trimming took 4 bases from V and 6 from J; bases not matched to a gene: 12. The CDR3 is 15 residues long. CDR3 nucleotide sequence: TGTGCCAGCAGCCCGAGTGGAGGGAGGGCCAGCGAGCAGTACTTC. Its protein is CASSPSGGRASEQYF.

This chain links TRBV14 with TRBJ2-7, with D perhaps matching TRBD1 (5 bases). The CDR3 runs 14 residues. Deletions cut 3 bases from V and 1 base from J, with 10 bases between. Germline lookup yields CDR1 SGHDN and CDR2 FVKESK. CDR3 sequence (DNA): TGTGCCAGCAGCCATTTGCAGGGTTCCTACGAGCAGTACTTC. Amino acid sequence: CASSHLQGSYEQYF.

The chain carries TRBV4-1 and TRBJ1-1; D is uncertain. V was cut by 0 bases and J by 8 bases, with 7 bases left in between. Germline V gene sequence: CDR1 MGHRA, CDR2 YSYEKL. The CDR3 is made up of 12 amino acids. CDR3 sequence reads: CASSQDGQEAFF. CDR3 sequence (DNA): TGCGCCAGCAGCCAAGATGGGCAGGAAGCTTTCTTT.

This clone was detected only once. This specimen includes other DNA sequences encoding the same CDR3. The CDR3 loop is CASSFRGNTEAFF. The CDR3 nucleotides read TGCGCCAGCAGCTTCAGAGGGAACACTGAAGCTTTCTTT. The genes are TRBV5-1 and TRBJ1-1; D remains ambiguous. Trimming removed 2 bases at V and 1 base at J, with 6 bases between. CDR1 SGHRS and CDR2 YFSETQ come from the germline V gene. The CDR3 sequence is 13 residues long.

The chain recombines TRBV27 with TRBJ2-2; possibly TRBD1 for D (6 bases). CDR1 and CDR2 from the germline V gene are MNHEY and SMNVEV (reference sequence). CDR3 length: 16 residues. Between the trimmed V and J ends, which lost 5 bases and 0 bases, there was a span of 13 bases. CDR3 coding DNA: TGTGCCAGCAGTCCCACAGGGAGTCCGAACACCGGGGAGCTGTTTTTT. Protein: CASSPTGSPNTGELFF.

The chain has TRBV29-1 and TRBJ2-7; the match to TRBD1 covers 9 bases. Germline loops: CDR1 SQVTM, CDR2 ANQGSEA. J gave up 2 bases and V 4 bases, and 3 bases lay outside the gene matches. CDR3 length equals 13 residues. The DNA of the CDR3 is TGCAGCGTTGGGACAGGGGAACCCTACGAGCAGTACTTC. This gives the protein CSVGTGEPYEQYF.

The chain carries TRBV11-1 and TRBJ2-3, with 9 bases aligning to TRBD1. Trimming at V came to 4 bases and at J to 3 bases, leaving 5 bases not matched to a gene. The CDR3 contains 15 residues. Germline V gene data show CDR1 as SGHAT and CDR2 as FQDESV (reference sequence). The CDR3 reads CASSSGTGLTDTQYF. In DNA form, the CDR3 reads TGTGCCAGCAGCTCCGGGACAGGGCTTACAGATACGCAGTATTTT. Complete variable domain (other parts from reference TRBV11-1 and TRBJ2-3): EAEVAQSPRYKITEKSQAVAFWCDPISGHATLYWYRQILGQGPELLVQFQDESVVDDSQLPKDRFSAERLKGVDSTLKIQPAELGDSAMYLCASSSGTGLTDTQYFGPGTRLTVL.

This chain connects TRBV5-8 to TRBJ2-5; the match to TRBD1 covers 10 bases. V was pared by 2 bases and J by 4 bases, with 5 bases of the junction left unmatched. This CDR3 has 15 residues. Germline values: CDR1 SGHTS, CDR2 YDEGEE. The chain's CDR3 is CASSLPRQGAETQYF. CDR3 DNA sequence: TGTGCCAGCAGCTTACCCCGACAGGGGGCAGAGACCCAGTACTTC.

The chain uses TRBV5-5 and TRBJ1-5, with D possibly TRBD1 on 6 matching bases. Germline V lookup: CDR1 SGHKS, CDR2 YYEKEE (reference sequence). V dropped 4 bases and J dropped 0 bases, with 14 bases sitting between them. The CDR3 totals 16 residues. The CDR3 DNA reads TGTGCCAGCAGCATAGCCGGGACACATAGCAATCAGCCCCAGCATTTT. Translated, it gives CASSIAGTHSNQPQHF.

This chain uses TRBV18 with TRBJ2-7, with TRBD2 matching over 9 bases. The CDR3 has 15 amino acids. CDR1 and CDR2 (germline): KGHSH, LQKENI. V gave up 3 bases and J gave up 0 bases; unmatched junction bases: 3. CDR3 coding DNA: TGTGCCAGCTCACCGGCTAGCGGGGTCTCCTACGAGCAGTACTTC. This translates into CASSPASGVSYEQYF.

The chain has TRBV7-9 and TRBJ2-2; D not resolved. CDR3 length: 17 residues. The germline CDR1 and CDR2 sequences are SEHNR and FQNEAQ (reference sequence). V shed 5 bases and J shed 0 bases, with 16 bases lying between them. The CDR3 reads CASSPPLYSTNTGELFF. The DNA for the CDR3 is TGTGCCAGCAGCCCTCCCCTATACAGTACGAACACCGGGGAGCTGTTTTTT.

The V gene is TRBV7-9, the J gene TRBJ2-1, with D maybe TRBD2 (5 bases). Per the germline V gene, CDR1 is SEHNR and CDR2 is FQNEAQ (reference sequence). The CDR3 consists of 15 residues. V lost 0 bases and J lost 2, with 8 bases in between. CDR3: CASSLAGVPYNEQFF. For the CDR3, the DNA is TGTGCCAGCAGCTTAGCGGGAGTCCCCTACAATGAGCAGTTCTTC.

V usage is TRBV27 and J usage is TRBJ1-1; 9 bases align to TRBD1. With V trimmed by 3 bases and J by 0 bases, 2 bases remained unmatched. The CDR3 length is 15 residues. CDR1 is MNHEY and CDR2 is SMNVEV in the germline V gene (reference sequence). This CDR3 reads CASSFGTGMNTEAFF. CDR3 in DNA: TGTGCCAGCAGTTTCGGGACAGGGATGAACACTGAAGCTTTCTTT.

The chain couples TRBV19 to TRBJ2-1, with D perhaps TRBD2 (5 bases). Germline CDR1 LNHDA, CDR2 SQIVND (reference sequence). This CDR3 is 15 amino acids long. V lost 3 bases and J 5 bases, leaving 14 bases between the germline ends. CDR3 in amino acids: CASSIFFGVDNEQFF. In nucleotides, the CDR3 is TGTGCCAGTAGTATTTTCTTCGGGGTGGACAATGAGCAGTTCTTC.

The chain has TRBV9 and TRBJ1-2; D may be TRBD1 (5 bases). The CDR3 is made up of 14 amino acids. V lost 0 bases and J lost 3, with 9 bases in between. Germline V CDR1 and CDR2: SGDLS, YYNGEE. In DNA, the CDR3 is TGTGCCAGCAGCGTAGTCGGGGGGGACTATGGCTACACCTTC. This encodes CASSVVGGDYGYTF.

The CDR3 spells CASSHQGLAGNEQFF. CDR3 sequence (DNA): TGTGCCAGCAGCCATCAGGGACTAGCGGGAAATGAGCAGTTCTTC. The genes are TRBV6-5 and TRBJ2-1; 13 nucleotides agree with TRBD2. CDR1 is MNHEY, CDR2 SVGAGI, per germline. This CDR3 spans 15 amino acids. V lost 6 bases, J lost 7 bases, and 6 bases stayed unmatched.

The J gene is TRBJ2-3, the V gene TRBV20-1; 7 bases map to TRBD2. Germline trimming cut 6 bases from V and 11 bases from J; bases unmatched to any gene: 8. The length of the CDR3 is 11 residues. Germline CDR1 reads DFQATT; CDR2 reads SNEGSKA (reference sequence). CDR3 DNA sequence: TGCAGTGCCCATTGGCGGGAGTTGCAGTATTTT. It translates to CSAHWRELQYF.

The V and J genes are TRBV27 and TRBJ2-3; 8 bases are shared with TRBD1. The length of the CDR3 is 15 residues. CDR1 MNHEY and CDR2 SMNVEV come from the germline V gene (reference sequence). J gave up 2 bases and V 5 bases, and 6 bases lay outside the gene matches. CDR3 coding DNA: TGTGCCAGCAGTCCGTACAGGGGGTCCACAGATACGCAGTATTTT. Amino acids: CASSPYRGSTDTQYF.

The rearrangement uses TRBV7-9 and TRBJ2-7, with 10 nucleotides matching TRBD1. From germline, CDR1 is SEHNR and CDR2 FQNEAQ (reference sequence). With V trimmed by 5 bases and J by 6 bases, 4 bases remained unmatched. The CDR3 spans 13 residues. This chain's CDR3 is CASSTGQGSEQYF. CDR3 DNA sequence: TGTGCCAGCAGCACGGGACAGGGGAGCGAGCAGTACTTC.

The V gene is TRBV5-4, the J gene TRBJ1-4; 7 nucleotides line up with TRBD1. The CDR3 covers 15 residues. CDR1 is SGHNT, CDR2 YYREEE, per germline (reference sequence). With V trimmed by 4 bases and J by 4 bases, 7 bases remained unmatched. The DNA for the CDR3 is TGTGCCAGCAGCCTCTGGGACAGCGATAATGAAAAACTGTTTTTT. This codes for CASSLWDSDNEKLFF.

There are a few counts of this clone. CDR3 protein: CATSWGAAEAFF. In nucleotides, the CDR3 is TGTGCCACGTCATGGGGCGCGGCTGAAGCTTTCTTT. V and J are TRBV19 and TRBJ1-1; TRBD1 is a possible D gene (5 bases). The length of the CDR3 is 12 residues. The germline gives CDR1 LNHDA, CDR2 SQIVND (reference sequence). The V gene lost 10 bases and the J gene lost 6 bases, with 15 bases spanning the gap. Full variable domain (remainder filled in from reference TRBV19 and TRBJ1-1): DGGITQSPKYLFRKEGQNVTLSCEQNLNHDAMYWYRQDPGQGLRLIYYSQIVNDFQKGDIAEGYSVSREKKESFPLTVTSAQKNPTAFYLCATSWGAAEAFFGQGTRLTVV.

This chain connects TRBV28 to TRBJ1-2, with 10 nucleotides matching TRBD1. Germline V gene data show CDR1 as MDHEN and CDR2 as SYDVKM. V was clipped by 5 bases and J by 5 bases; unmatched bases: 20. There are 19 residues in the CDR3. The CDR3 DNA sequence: TGTGCCAGCAGTCAGCCCCGCCTTAGGGGGACAGGGGTAGGGTATGGCTACACCTTC. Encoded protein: CASSQPRLRGTGVGYGYTF.

The CDR3: CASSYSDRSNQPQHF. The CDR3 bases are TGTGCCAGCAGTTACTCGGACAGGAGCAATCAGCCCCAGCATTTT. The J gene is TRBJ1-5, the V gene TRBV6-6; TRBD1 aligns across 7 bases. Germline lookup yields CDR1 MNHNY and CDR2 SVGAGI (reference sequence). The CDR3 contains 15 residues. J was trimmed by 1 base and V by 0 bases; bases with no gene match: 0.

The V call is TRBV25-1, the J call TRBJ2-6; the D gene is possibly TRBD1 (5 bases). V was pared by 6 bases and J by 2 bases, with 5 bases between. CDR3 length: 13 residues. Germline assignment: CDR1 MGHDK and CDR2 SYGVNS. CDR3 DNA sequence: TGTGCCAGCAGCAGGGCTGGGGCCAACGTCCTGACTTTC. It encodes CASSRAGANVLTF.

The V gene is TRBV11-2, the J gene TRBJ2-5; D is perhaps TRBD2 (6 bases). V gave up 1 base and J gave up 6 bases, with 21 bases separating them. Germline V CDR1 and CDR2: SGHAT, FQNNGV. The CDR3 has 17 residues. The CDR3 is CASSLGRQAGLVKTQYF. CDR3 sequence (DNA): TGTGCCAGCAGCTTAGGCCGGCAAGCGGGCCTCGTCAAGACCCAGTACTTC.

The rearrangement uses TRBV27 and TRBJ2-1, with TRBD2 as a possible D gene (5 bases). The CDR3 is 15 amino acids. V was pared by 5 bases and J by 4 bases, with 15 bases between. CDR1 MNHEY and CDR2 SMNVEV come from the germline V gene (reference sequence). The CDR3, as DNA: TGTGCCAGCAGTCCCGGACTCGGGTTGTACAATGAGCAGTTCTTC. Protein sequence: CASSPGLGLYNEQFF.

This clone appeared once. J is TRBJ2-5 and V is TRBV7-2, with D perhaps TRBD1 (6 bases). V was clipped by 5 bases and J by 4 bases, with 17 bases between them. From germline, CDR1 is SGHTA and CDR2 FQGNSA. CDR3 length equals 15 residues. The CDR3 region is CASSIGTVGGETQYF. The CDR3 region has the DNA TGTGCCAGCAGCATAGGGACGGTAGGGGGAGAGACCCAGTACTTC.

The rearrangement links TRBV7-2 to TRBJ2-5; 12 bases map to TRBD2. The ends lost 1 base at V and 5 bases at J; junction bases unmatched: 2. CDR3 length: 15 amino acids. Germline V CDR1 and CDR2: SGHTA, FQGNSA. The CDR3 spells CASSLDGLAGETQYF. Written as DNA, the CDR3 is TGTGCCAGCAGCTTAGACGGACTAGCGGGGGAGACCCAGTACTTC.